This T cell receptor beta chain stems from a study of blood T cell repertoires in COVID-19. For the study at large: From the United States, Italy and Spain came samples of acute and convalescent COVID-19.

Clinical histories supplied by participants themselves formed the basis of cohort assignment. Donors in Cohort 3 counted as recovered after two negative PCRs, clearance, or symptom resolution. J was trimmed by 7 bases and V by 5 bases; bases with no gene match: 9. The CDR3 totals 16 residues. Germline CDR1 reads LNHDA; CDR2 reads SQIVND (reference sequence). In the authors' methods: Amplification from reference gene primers served as the basis for estimated nucleated cell counts. Assay: immunoSEQ multiplex PCR; the TCRdb copy retains only in-frame clones and omits some. For V, J and clone size, that table is used; D and trimming come from the DNA. Seen here are about 370,000 clones, around 89% observed once, and the top ten hold over 0.95%. The table lists this clone with a count of one.

The sequence derives from a man in his late teens or twenties who had recovered from COVID-19. V and J are TRBV19 and TRBJ1-6; TRBD1 matches 9 bases. The sequencing sample was made of PBMCs or T cells enriched from blood (not recorded which). The CDR3 DNA reads TGTGCCAGTAGTGTAAGGACAGGGGCCCGCAATTCACCCCTCCACTTT. Its protein product is CASSVRTGARNSPLHF.